The 31 T cell receptor beta chains listed next were all sequenced from one sample in a study of cytomegalovirus exposure and HLA in healthy donors. With 60 Vbeta and 13 Jbeta primers, the PCR was carried out. Sequencing was performed with immunoSEQ multiplex PCR; in TCRdb, only in-frame clones are kept and a portion is missing. The repertoire consists of fewer than 200,000 clones, with approximately 72% occurring once and the leading ten covering about 1.3%. The sequenced sample consisted of PBMCs. These receptors originate from a man aged 50-60 years in good health and CMV-seronegative.

CDR3 DNA sequence: TGTGCCAGCAGTTACTCGCGGTACCTGAACACTGAAGCTTTCTTT. It encodes CASSYSRYLNTEAFF. This chain connects TRBV6-5 to TRBJ1-1, with unresolved D. The V gene lost 0 bases and the J gene lost 0 bases, with 8 bases spanning the gap. Germline CDR1 reads MNHEY; CDR2 reads SVGAGI. The CDR3 has 15 residues.

The V gene is TRBV5-4, the J gene TRBJ2-3; tentative D call: TRBD2 (6 bases). Germline V gene data show CDR1 as SGHNT and CDR2 as YYREEE (reference sequence). V lost 0 bases to trimming and J lost 3 bases, with 11 bases between them. This CDR3 has 15 amino acids. CDR3 in DNA: TGTGCCAGCAGCTTGGTGGGGGGAGCAACAGATACGCAGTATTTT. As protein: CASSLVGGATDTQYF. Full variable domain (missing parts from reference TRBV5-4 and TRBJ2-3): ETGVTQSPTHLIKTRGQQVTLRCSSQSGHNTVSWYQQALGQGPQFIFQYYREEENGRGNFPPRFSGLQFPNYSSELNVNALELDDSALYLCASSLVGGATDTQYFGPGTRLTVL.

The J gene is TRBJ2-3, the V gene TRBV11-2, with 15 bases identical to TRBD2. The CDR3 has 18 amino acids. The V gene end was trimmed by 2 bases and the J gene end by 1 base; junction bases not matched to a gene: 4. Germline V gene sequence: CDR1 SGHAT, CDR2 FQNNGV. DNA of the CDR3: TGTGCCAGCAGCTTAAGGACTAGCGGGGGGGCGGGCACAGATACGCAGTATTTT. Translating it yields CASSLRTSGGAGTDTQYF.

The chain joins TRBV5-4 to TRBJ1-2; 9 nucleotides line up with TRBD1. The CDR3 sequence is 15 residues long. After removal of 0 bases from V and 4 bases from J, the junction contained 4 bases not matched to a gene. CDR1 and CDR2 (germline): SGHNT, YYREEE (reference sequence). The chain's CDR3 is CASSLDPTGGYGYTF. CDR3 nucleotide sequence: TGTGCCAGCAGCTTGGATCCGACAGGGGGCTATGGCTACACCTTC.

The V call is TRBV6-1, the J call TRBJ1-1, with 10 bases fitting TRBD1. V trimming: 5 bases; J trimming: 3 bases; junction bases outside the gene matches: 6. In germline, CDR1 is MNHNS, CDR2 SASEGT. The CDR3 totals 15 residues. The CDR3 coding sequence is TGTGCCAGCAGTATTAGGGACAGGGGAGACACTGAAGCTTTCTTT. Translating it yields CASSIRDRGDTEAFF.

This clone has just a few counts. The rearrangement uses TRBV5-1 and TRBJ1-2, with 9 nucleotides matching TRBD1. Germline V gene lookup returns CDR1 SGHRS and CDR2 YFSETQ. The CDR3 has 15 residues. Unmatched junction bases numbered 9, after V lost 2 bases and J lost 7 bases. DNA for the CDR3: TGCGCCAGCAGCTTTACAGGGGGCTCCCTTGTTGGCTACACCTTC. Encoded protein: CASSFTGGSLVGYTF.

The gene calls are TRBV7-8 and TRBJ2-5; D not resolved. The CDR3 is 11 amino acids. V was trimmed by 2 bases and J by 5 bases, leaving 3 bases between them. Germline CDR1 is SGHVS and CDR2 is FQNEAQ. This chain's CDR3 is CASSLLETQYF. The DNA of the CDR3 is TGTGCCAGCAGCTTACTTGAGACCCAGTACTTC.

This clone has only a few counts. The rearrangement links TRBV10-3 to TRBJ1-1, with 9 bases identical to TRBD1. Unmatched junction bases numbered 12, after V lost 4 bases and J lost 0 bases. This CDR3 comprises 18 residues. CDR1 is ENHRY, CDR2 SYGVKD, per germline. Written as DNA, the CDR3 is TGTGCCATCAGTGGGGGGGGGAACAGGGGGCGCATGAACACTGAAGCTTTCTTT. Protein: CAISGGGNRGRMNTEAFF.

The chain carries TRBV21-1 and TRBJ2-1; the table gives TRBD2 as D, unverified against the DNA. TRBV21-1 is given as a pseudogene. This CDR3 is 14 amino acids long. CDR3 region: CASSTPGGVNEQFF. For the CDR3, the DNA is TGTGCCAGCAGTACCCCTGGGGGGGTCAATGAGCAGTTCTTC.

This clone was counted a single time. The chain recombines TRBV19 with TRBJ2-7; no clear D gene. The CDR3 contains 13 residues. CDR1 and CDR2 (germline): LNHDA, SQIVND (reference sequence). Trimming removed 2 bases at V and 0 bases at J, with 5 bases between. CDR3 residues: CASSITSSYEQYF. In DNA, the CDR3 is TGTGCCAGTAGTATAACGAGCTCCTACGAGCAGTACTTC.

The V call is TRBV7-2, the J call TRBJ2-6; perhaps TRBD2 as D (5 bases). The CDR3 contains 15 residues. CDR1 is SGHTA, CDR2 FQGNSA, per germline. The V and J ends lost 2 bases and 2 bases respectively, with 7 bases between them. The CDR3 bases are TGTGCCAGCAGCTTATCCGGGGCTGGGGCCAACGTCCTGACTTTC. Its protein is CASSLSGAGANVLTF.

This clone has just one count. The chain uses TRBV5-1 and TRBJ1-3; 7 bases line up with TRBD1. Germline CDR1 and CDR2: SGHRS and YFSETQ. After removal of 0 bases from V and 4 bases from J, the junction contained 4 bases not matched to a gene. This CDR3 comprises 15 residues. CDR3 sequence: CASSLEPGGGNTIYF. CDR3 DNA sequence: TGCGCCAGCAGCTTGGAGCCAGGGGGAGGAAACACCATATATTTT. Full variable domain (rest looked up from reference TRBV5-1 and TRBJ1-3): KAGVTQTPRYLIKTRGQQVTLSCSPISGHRSVSWYQQTPGQGLQFLFEYFSETQRNKGNFPGRFSGRQFSNSRSEMNVSTLELGDSALYLCASSLEPGGGNTIYFGEGSWLTVV.

The rearrangement joins TRBV7-9 to TRBJ2-7; 9 nucleotides align to TRBD2. Looked up from germline, CDR1 is SEHNR and CDR2 is FQNEAQ (reference sequence). J gave up 1 base and V 0 bases, and 4 bases lay outside the gene matches. CDR3 length equals 16 residues. As DNA, the CDR3 is TGTGCCAGCAGCTTAGCCGTTACTAGCGGGTCCTACGAGCAGTACTTC. Its protein is CASSLAVTSGSYEQYF.

This rearrangement joins TRBV6-1 to TRBJ2-1, with 10 nucleotides matching TRBD2. Germline trimming cut 2 bases from V and 16 bases from J; bases unmatched to any gene: 8. Germline-derived CDR1 and CDR2 are MNHNS and SASEGT. CDR3 length: 13 amino acids. CDR3 protein: CASSELAGASEFF. CDR3 nucleotide sequence: TGTGCCAGCAGTGAACTAGCGGGGGCCTCCGAATTCTTC.

The rearrangement links TRBV7-2 to TRBJ1-1, with a tentative D call TRBD1 (6 bases). Germline CDR1 is SGHTA and CDR2 is FQGNSA. V was trimmed by 10 bases and J by 0 bases, leaving 18 bases between them. This CDR3 comprises 15 residues. In DNA, the CDR3 is TGTGCCAAAGGGACACTTACTTCTATGAACACTGAAGCTTTCTTT. Translated, it gives CAKGTLTSMNTEAFF.

V usage is TRBV5-6 and J usage is TRBJ2-1, with 7 nucleotides matching TRBD2. CDR1 is SGHDT and CDR2 is YYEEEE in the germline V gene. The CDR3 has 13 amino acids. Trimming took 3 bases from V and 10 from J; bases not matched to a gene: 7. The CDR3 spells CASSWEGLWEQFF. CDR3 bases: TGTGCCAGCAGCTGGGAGGGTCTGTGGGAGCAGTTCTTC.

The chain links TRBV28 to TRBJ2-5; D gene ambiguous. This CDR3 spans 13 amino acids. Germline lookup yields CDR1 MDHEN and CDR2 SYDVKM. The ends were cut back, 5 bases at V and 2 bases at J, with 9 bases in the middle. The CDR3 sequence is CASSKSNQETQYF. For the CDR3, the DNA is TGTGCCAGCAGTAAGAGTAATCAAGAGACCCAGTACTTC.

The rearrangement links TRBV4-2 to TRBJ1-2; unclear D gene. Trimming shortened V by 0 bases and J by 7 bases, and 12 bases separated the two germline ends. Germline values: CDR1 LGHNA, CDR2 YNFKEQ. There are 14 residues in the CDR3. The CDR3 sequence: CASSQDSGLGGYTF. CDR3 DNA sequence: TGTGCCAGCAGCCAAGATTCGGGTCTCGGTGGCTACACCTTC.

The chain couples TRBV10-1 to TRBJ1-6, with 7 bases lining up with TRBD1. The CDR3 loop spans 14 amino acids. Trimming removed 7 bases from V and 10 bases from J; junction bases left unmatched: 10. The V gene's germline CDR1 is WNHNN and CDR2 SYGVQD (reference sequence). The CDR3 bases are TGCGCCAGCACGGCCGACAGGGCCAGGTCACCCCTCCACTTT. As protein: CASTADRARSPLHF.

This clone was seen a few times. V gene TRBV6-4 combines with J gene TRBJ2-1; TRBD2 agrees at 10 bases. This CDR3 has 18 residues. Germline V gives CDR1 MRHNA, CDR2 SNTAGT. Unmatched junction bases numbered 9, after V lost 0 bases and J lost 4 bases. DNA for the CDR3: TGTGCCAGCAGTGACTCGAGGGCTAGCGGGGGCCGTTACAATGAGCAGTTCTTC. The encoded protein is CASSDSRASGGRYNEQFF.

This clone has more than one count but fewer than ten. The chain uses TRBV28 and TRBJ2-1; TRBD2 agrees at 7 bases. The CDR3 runs 15 residues. Germline trimming cut 3 bases from V and 0 bases from J; bases unmatched to any gene: 2. CDR1 and CDR2 (germline): MDHEN, SYDVKM. The CDR3 loop reads CASSFGGSSYNEQFF. In nucleotides, the CDR3 is TGTGCCAGCAGTTTCGGCGGGAGCTCCTACAATGAGCAGTTCTTC.

Note on this clone: Within the sample, other DNA sequences also encode this same CDR3. The chain recombines TRBV5-1 with TRBJ1-2; 9 bases are a match to TRBD1. The CDR3 is made up of 14 amino acids. Germline loops: CDR1 SGHRS, CDR2 YFSETQ. V was pared by 7 bases and J by 1 base, with 5 bases of the junction left unmatched. The CDR3 coding sequence is TGCGCCAGCTCGCCGGGACAGGGTAACTATGGCTACACCTTC. Translation gives CASSPGQGNYGYTF.

V and J are TRBV5-1 and TRBJ1-6, with 7 bases matching TRBD1. V dropped 7 bases and J dropped 5; count of bases not matched to a gene: 6. Germline assignment: CDR1 SGHRS and CDR2 YFSETQ. The CDR3 covers 14 residues. The CDR3 DNA reads as TGCGCCAGCTCGCCTGGACAGGATAATTCACCCCTCCACTTT. This encodes CASSPGQDNSPLHF.

This rearrangement joins TRBV4-1 to TRBJ1-1; D is uncertain. V lost 4 bases and J lost 0, with 6 bases in between. The CDR3 runs to 13 residues. Germline lookup yields CDR1 MGHRA and CDR2 YSYEKL. The chain's CDR3 is CASSPGVNTEAFF. The CDR3 DNA reads TGCGCCAGCAGCCCCGGTGTGAACACTGAAGCTTTCTTT.

The V gene is TRBV11-3, the J gene TRBJ2-3; tentatively, D is TRBD2 (6 bases). The CDR3 is 16 residues long. V gave up 0 bases and J gave up 5 bases, with 15 bases separating them. Germline-derived CDR1 and CDR2 are SGHNT and YENEEA. CDR3 in amino acids: CASSLEGGIGKDTQYF. The DNA for the CDR3 is TGTGCCAGCAGCTTAGAGGGGGGTATCGGTAAAGATACGCAGTATTTT.

The chain is built from TRBV10-3 and TRBJ1-1; TRBD1 might be the D (5 bases). CDR3 length equals 12 residues. Trimming removed 8 bases from V and 4 bases from J, with 11 bases in between. Germline CDR1 reads ENHRY; CDR2 reads SYGVKD. The CDR3 is CAIRSGGTEAFF. The CDR3 DNA sequence: TGTGCCATCCGTTCGGGGGGCACTGAAGCTTTCTTT.

The chain links TRBV6-5 to TRBJ2-5, with 9 bases matching TRBD1. CDR1 is MNHEY, CDR2 SVGAGI, per germline. The CDR3 has 13 residues. J was trimmed by 5 bases and V by 8 bases; bases with no gene match: 6. The DNA for the CDR3 is TGTGCCAGCGCTAAGGACAGGGGCGAGACCCAGTACTTC. Translating gives CASAKDRGETQYF.

V is TRBV2 and J is TRBJ1-4; 8 bases are shared with TRBD1. V shed 6 bases and J 3 bases; nucleotides not matched to a gene: 12. This CDR3 is built from 17 residues. Germline CDR1 SNHLY, CDR2 FYNNEI. CDR3 in amino acids: CASSSDRVAIPNEKLFF. CDR3 DNA: TGTGCCAGCAGCTCGGACAGGGTAGCGATACCTAATGAAAAACTGTTTTTT.

This sequence joins TRBV7-3 and TRBJ2-5; 8 positions agree with TRBD2. There are 15 residues in the CDR3. The germline gives CDR1 SGHTA, CDR2 FQGTGA. V lost 3 bases and J lost 6; bases outside the gene matches: 9. CDR3: CASSLGGGSLKTQYF. The CDR3 DNA reads TGTGCCAGCAGCTTGGGCGGGGGGTCGCTGAAGACCCAGTACTTC.

The chain has TRBV5-6 and TRBJ2-7; maybe TRBD1 (6 bases). The germline V gene encodes CDR1 SGHDT and CDR2 YYEEEE. Trimming stripped 4 bases from V and 0 bases from J, with 11 bases between. This CDR3 comprises 14 residues. CDR3 sequence (DNA): TGTGCCAGCAGCCAAAGACAGGCCTCCTACGAGCAGTACTTC. Translating it yields CASSQRQASYEQYF.

V gene TRBV2 combines with J gene TRBJ1-1; the D gene is possibly TRBD1 (5 bases). Germline CDR1 reads SNHLY; CDR2 reads FYNNEI. Trimming took 5 bases from V and 4 from J, leaving 11 bases between them. CDR3 length: 13 amino acids. CDR3 residues: CASSPPGRTEAFF. CDR3 nucleotide sequence: TGTGCCAGCAGTCCGCCAGGGCGCACTGAAGCTTTCTTT.